Reported below is one TCR beta chain. Antigen: not known. Produced via immunoSEQ multiplex PCR; TCRdb's table is partial and in-frame only. Of roughly 5,000 clones listed, 84% were seen once; the top ten hold roughly 9.3%. The data are from a study of chemoradiotherapy in HPV16-positive cancers. Across the whole study: Functional T-cell assays on a couple of HPV16-positive patients' cells defined candidate HPV-specific clones and common TCR motifs. Study conclusions and caveats: Functional assays defining HPV-specific T cells used only two HPV16-positive patients. Candidate HPV-specific clones and E7-related TCR motifs grew in tumor during treatment.

Germline V gene sequence: CDR1 SGHTA, CDR2 FQGTGA. V gave up 3 bases and J gave up 1 base, with 6 bases separating them. CDR3 length: 13 residues. The sequence came from a human donor with HPV-associated anogenital cancer. The sequencing here drew on tumor tissue, taken from a patient who underwent chemoradiotherapy. This rearrangement joins TRBV7-3 to TRBJ2-5; D is unresolved. The CDR3 region has the DNA TGTGCCAGCAGCTTTAGTACCCAAGAGACCCAGTACTTC. Translating it yields CASSFSTQETQYF.